The sequence of this T cell receptor beta chain was determined in a study of T cell responses to AZD1222 COVID-19 vaccine. This clone was seen just once. Its cognate antigen is unknown. Repertoires were generated with immunoSEQ multiplex PCR, while TCRdb's copy carries only in-frame clones and drops some. Here the sample spans approximately 100,000 clones, 86% being singletons. Germline V gene data show CDR1 as SGHRS and CDR2 as YFSETQ. The CDR3 extends over 12 amino acids. Trimming took off 0 bases at V and 7 bases at J, with 8 bases between the two ends. Study findings and constraints: Breadth and depth of Spike-specific TCRs rose after two AZD1222 doses. Sampling that yielded the repertoires occurred only after the peak T cell response.

The sequence came from an adult who received the MenACWY meningococcal vaccine as a control. The material was peripheral blood, obtained 28 days after the second dose of the MenACWY control vaccine. The V gene is TRBV5-1, the J gene TRBJ2-7; D ambiguous. CDR3 sequence reads: CASSLVVGEQYF. The CDR3 bases are TGCGCCAGCAGCTTGGTGGTGGGGGAGCAGTACTTC.